This paragraph covers one TCR beta chain sequence. Its recognized antigen is unknown. There are no base qualities to consult, and no much larger clone falls within one base. The CDR3 regions of human TCRbeta chains were subjected to immunosequencing. Per the original workflow: Repertoire TCRs were matched against a reference library of SARS-CoV-2-specific TCRs generated with the MIRA antigen-specificity platform. Breadth was defined as the fraction of unique TCRs that were SARS-CoV-2-associated. Depth was defined as the fraction of total T cells that were SARS-CoV-2-associated. Using the MIRA data, every spike-specific TCR was mapped to the spike region that the TCR reacted to and assigned to either a CD4 or a CD8 class. Log10-transformed breadth and depth values were compared by one-way ANOVA with Sidak's multiple comparisons tests. As stored in TCRdb, this immuneACCESS dataset retains in-frame rearrangements with V and J assigned. A fraction of the clones does not appear; measured against another copy, unresolved V genes explain less than half of the discrepancy, and the remainder lacks a known reason. V, J and clone size were drawn from that table, and D and trimming were deduced from the DNA. This sample is represented by about 160,000 clones; approximately 94% of them were singletons. Under 6% of the sample belongs to the ten largest clones.

The sample belongs to a study of T cell responses to AZD1222 COVID-19 vaccine (dated by TCRdb to 2020 to 2023). For the wider study: TCR sequencing was performed for 230 to 250 trial participants, of whom some 200 were given two doses of AZD1222 and around 26 were given two doses of MenACWY control vaccine. Enrollment into the trials was organized by age into subgroups of 18-55, 56-69 and 70-plus years, and those subgroups contained 148, 28 and 57 TCR-sequenced participants, respectively.

The cysteine opens and the phenylalanine closes a CDR3 of 12 amino acids. Here the CDR3 DNA is all that survives: 36 bases in frame from base 1. Relative to germline, V is missing 8 bases and J is missing 8 bases, with 6 bases of the junction outside any gene match. The germline V gene (reference sequence) specifies MNHEY as CDR1 and SMNVEV as CDR2. General study outcomes and caveats: The vaccine-associated CD4 TCRs covered the entire spike protein, and the dominant responses fell in regions 160-218 and 743-854. The 56-69-year group was small, and its depth increase did not reach significance, likely because of low power. A significant rise in spike-specific TCR breadth and depth was observed after two AZD1222 doses relative to day 0 and relative to MenACWY recipients. Most participants were white British and females outnumbered males, and the authors suggested that clonal diversity may have been underestimated. Reportedly, almost half of the unique spike-specific TCRs recognized epitopes lying outside the regions that are mutated in the B.1.351 and B.1.1.7 variants. Because no day 14 peak-response samples were available, repertoires were characterized only after the peak T cell response. Conclusions about previously exposed vaccinees are limited, since just 5 or 6 AZD1222 recipients were seropositive for SARS-CoV-2 at baseline.

The label giving this sample's time point can be read as: about 28 days (+/-7) after the second vaccine dose. AZD1222 recipients given second doses at about 4 weeks or at about 12 weeks were pooled, since spike-specific TCR depth and breadth were not found to differ between the two schedules. The vaccinee samples were drawn from two UK trials, COV001 and COV002, one of which was a single-blind randomized controlled phase 2/3 trial testing AZD1222 (ChAdOx1 nCoV-19) in healthy adults. Trial participant PBMC samples were collected at day 0 and day 28 after the second dose for TCRbeta chain sequencing.

Sequenced here: peripheral blood, sampled 28 days after the second AZD1222 dose. Here the chain combines TRBV27 and TRBJ1-2; 9 bases in the junction line up with TRBD1. This TCR was sampled from an adult who received the AZD1222 COVID-19 vaccine. The DNA sequence follows: TGTGCCAGCGGGACAGGGATTTTCGGCTACACCTTC. Translated, it reads CASGTGIFGYTF.